This entry is about one T cell receptor beta chain. The assay was immunoSEQ multiplex PCR, and TCRdb's table has in-frame clones only and misses some. In the table there are 1.5 million to 1.9 million clones, approximately 98% of which are singletons. The split of CD4+ cells yielded CD45RA+ naive and CD45RA-negative memory subsets. From germline, CDR1 is LGHNA and CDR2 YSLEER. The ends were cut back, 4 bases at V and 2 bases at J, with 27 bases in the middle. CDR3 length equals 19 residues. The data originate from a study of shared clonotypes between healthy human individuals. About the research overall: A few men and a couple of women, aged 18 to 49, were donors. The plates for each donor numbered three CD4 naive, three CD4 memory, two CD8 naive and one CD8 memory.

Sequencing input: naive CD4+ T cells sorted from blood. As for subset: CD45RA+ positively selected. V gene TRBV4-3 combines with J gene TRBJ2-7, with a possible D match to TRBD2 (5 bases). The source of this sequence is a man aged 30 to 39 in good health. Here the CDR3 reads CASSRSGKRAGAATYEQYF. The DNA for the CDR3 is TGCGCCAGCAGCCGATCCGGGAAACGAGCTGGCGCCGCAACCTACGAGCAGTACTTC.